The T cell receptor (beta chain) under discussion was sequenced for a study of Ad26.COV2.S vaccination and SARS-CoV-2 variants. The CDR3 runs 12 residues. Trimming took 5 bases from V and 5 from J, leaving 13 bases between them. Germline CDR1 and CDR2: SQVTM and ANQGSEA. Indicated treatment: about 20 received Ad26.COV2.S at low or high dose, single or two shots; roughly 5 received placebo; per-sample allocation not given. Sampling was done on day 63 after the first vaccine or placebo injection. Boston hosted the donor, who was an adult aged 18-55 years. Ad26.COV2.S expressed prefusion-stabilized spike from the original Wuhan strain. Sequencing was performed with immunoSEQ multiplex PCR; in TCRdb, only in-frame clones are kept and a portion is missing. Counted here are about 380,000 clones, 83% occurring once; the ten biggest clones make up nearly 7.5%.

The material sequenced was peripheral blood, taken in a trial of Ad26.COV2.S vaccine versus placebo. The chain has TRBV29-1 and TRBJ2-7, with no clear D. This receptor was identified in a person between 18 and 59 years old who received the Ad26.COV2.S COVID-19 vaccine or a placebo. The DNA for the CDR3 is TGCAGCGTTACTGGGATCATGAACGAGCAGTACTTC. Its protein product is CSVTGIMNEQYF.